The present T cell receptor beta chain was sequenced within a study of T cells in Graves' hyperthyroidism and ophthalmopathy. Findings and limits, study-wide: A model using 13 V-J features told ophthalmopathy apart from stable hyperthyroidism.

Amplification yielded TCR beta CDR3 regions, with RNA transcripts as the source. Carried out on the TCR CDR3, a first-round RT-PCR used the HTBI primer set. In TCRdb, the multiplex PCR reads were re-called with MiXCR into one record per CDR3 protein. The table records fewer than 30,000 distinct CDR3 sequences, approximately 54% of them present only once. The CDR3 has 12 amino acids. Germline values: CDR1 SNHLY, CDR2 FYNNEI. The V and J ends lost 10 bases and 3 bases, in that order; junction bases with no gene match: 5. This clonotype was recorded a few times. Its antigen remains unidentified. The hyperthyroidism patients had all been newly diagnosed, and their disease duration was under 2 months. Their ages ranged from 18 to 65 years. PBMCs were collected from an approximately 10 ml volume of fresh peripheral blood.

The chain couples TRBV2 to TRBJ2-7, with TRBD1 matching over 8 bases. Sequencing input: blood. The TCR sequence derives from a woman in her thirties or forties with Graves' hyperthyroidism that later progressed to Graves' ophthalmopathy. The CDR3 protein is CATRQGFYEQYF. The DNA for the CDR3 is TGTGCCACGCGACAGGGGTTCTACGAGCAGTACTTC.